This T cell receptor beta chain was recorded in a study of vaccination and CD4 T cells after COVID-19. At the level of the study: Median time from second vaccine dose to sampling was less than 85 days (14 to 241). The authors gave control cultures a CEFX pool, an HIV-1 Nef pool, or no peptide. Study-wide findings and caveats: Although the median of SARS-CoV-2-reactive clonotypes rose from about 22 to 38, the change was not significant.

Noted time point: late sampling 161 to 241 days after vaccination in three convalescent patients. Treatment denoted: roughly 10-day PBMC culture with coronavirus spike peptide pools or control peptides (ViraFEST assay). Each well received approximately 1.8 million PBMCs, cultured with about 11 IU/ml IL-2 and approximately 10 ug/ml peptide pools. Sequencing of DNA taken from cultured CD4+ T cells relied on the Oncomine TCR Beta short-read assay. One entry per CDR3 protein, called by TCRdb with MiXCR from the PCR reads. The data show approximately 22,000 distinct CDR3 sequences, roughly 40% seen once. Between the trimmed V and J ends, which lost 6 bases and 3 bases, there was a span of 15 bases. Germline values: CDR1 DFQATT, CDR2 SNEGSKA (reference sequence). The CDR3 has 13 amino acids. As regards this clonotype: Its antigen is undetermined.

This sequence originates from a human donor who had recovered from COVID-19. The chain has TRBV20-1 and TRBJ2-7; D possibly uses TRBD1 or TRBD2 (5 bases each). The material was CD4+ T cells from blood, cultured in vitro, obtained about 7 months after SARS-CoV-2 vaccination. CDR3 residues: CSAGTSSIYEQYF. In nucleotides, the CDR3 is TGCAGTGCCGGGACGTCAAGCATCTACGAGCAGTACTTC.